This T cell receptor beta chain was documented in a study of spatial heterogeneity in lung cancer. At the level of the study: About 26 months after resection was the median timing of the follow-up PBMC samples, which were sequenced when available.

Time point of the sample: blood at routine non-recurrence follow-up after resection. Whole RNA, which was extracted from tumor, nontumor lung tissue or frozen PBMC, was sequenced without any cell sorting. TCRdb used MiXCR to reprocess the 5' RACE reads, holding one entry per CDR3 protein. The sample carries approximately 17,000 distinct CDR3 sequences, about 19% recorded once. The CDR3 runs to 16 residues. Trimming took 5 bases from V and 0 from J, leaving 15 bases between them. In this sample, this clonotype turned up many times. The chain employs TRBV12-3 or TRBV12-4 and TRBJ2-3; D tentatively fits TRBD1 or TRBD2 (6 bases each). Sample: PBMCs, taken at follow-up. The TCR sequence derives from a male donor with early-stage non-small cell lung cancer. The CDR3 nucleotides read TGTGCCAGCAGTCCCCTCGGGGGCCTGAGCACAGATACGCAGTATTTT. Residues: CASSPLGGLSTDTQYF.